What follows are 26 T cell receptor beta chains derived from one specimen sequenced in a study of CD8 T cells in Susac syndrome. RNA totalling 0.5 to 1 ug underwent reverse transcription with random hexamers. Each CDR3 protein gets one entry after TCRdb re-called the immunoSEQ multiplex PCR reads with MiXCR. Of under 95,000 distinct CDR3 sequences in the sample, around 95% were seen once. Sequencing input: CD8+ T cells from PBMCs. Receptors originate from a human donor with Susac syndrome.

The V gene is TRBV27, the J gene TRBJ2-7; 7 positions agree with TRBD2. Trimming removed 3 bases from V and 3 bases from J; junction bases left unmatched: 5. The CDR3 is 14 residues long. Germline V lookup: CDR1 MNHEY, CDR2 SMNVEV (reference sequence). CDR3 region: CASSLGGLYYEQYF. DNA for the CDR3: TGTGCCAGCAGTTTGGGGGGACTATACTACGAGCAGTACTTC.

V usage is TRBV7-9 and J usage is TRBJ1-2; 7 nucleotides align to TRBD1. The germline V gene encodes CDR1 SEHNR and CDR2 FQNEAQ (reference sequence). The ends lost 2 bases at V and 7 bases at J; junction bases unmatched: 4. This CDR3 is built from 13 residues. DNA for the CDR3: TGTGCCAGCAGCTTATCGACAGGGCTTGGCTACACCTTC. As protein: CASSLSTGLGYTF.

The chain joins TRBV30 to TRBJ2-3; D may match TRBD1 or TRBD2 (5 bases each). Germline V gene lookup returns CDR1 GTSNPN and CDR2 SVGIG (reference sequence). Deletions cut 2 bases from V and 12 bases from J, with 15 bases between. There are 12 residues in the CDR3. The CDR3 bases are TGTGCCTGGAGTAGAGGGGACGCCCGACAGTATTTT. Translated, it gives CAWSRGDARQYF.

The chain combines TRBV3-1 with TRBJ1-2, with D unclear. This CDR3 is built from 14 residues. Germline loops: CDR1 LGHDT, CDR2 YNNKEL (reference sequence). V was pared by 1 base and J by 2 bases, with 8 bases between. The CDR3 coding sequence is TGTGCCAGCAGCCAAGGAGAAGGGAACTATGGCTACACCTTC. It is translated as CASSQGEGNYGYTF.

The chain joins TRBV30 to TRBJ2-7, with TRBD2 matching 8 bases. This CDR3 contains 13 residues. J was trimmed by 7 bases and V by 0 bases; bases with no gene match: 5. Germline V gene sequence: CDR1 GTSNPN, CDR2 SVGIG (reference sequence). The CDR3 reads CAWSVTSGGEQYF. CDR3 DNA: TGTGCCTGGAGTGTAACTAGCGGAGGTGAGCAGTACTTC.

The chain uses TRBV27 and TRBJ2-1; 7 nucleotides agree with TRBD1. CDR1 is MNHEY and CDR2 is SMNVEV in the germline V gene (reference sequence). V was clipped by 2 bases and J by 10 bases; unmatched bases: 14. CDR3 length equals 16 residues. DNA for the CDR3: TGTGCCAGCAGTTTAACCGCAGCAGGGGGTGCTCGGGAGCAGTTCTTC. Translating it yields CASSLTAAGGAREQFF.

This chain connects TRBV4-3 to TRBJ2-7; tentative D call: TRBD1 (6 bases). V lost 3 bases, J lost 4 bases, and 13 bases lay in between. The CDR3 runs to 14 residues. Per the germline V gene, CDR1 is LGHNA and CDR2 is YSLEER. The CDR3 DNA sequence: TGCGCCAGCAGCCAGTCCCCACAGGGTTACGAGCAGTACTTC. It yields the protein CASSQSPQGYEQYF.

The CDR3 DNA sequence: TGTGCCAGCAGCGCGACAGGTTCAGAGGCTTTCTTT. Residues: CASSATGSEAFF. The gene calls are TRBV7-2 and TRBJ1-1; D perhaps matches TRBD1 (6 bases). The CDR3 runs to 12 residues. In germline, CDR1 is SGHTA, CDR2 FQGNSA. Trimming pared 5 bases from V and 11 bases from J, leaving 15 bases between.

The rearrangement links TRBV2 to TRBJ2-2; D possibly corresponds to TRBD1 (6 bases). The V gene's germline CDR1 is SNHLY and CDR2 FYNNEI. The CDR3 has 13 residues. V was cut by 3 bases and J by 6 bases, with 8 bases left in between. The CDR3 is CASSDGGSGELFF. The CDR3 DNA reads as TGTGCCAGCAGTGATGGGGGCTCCGGGGAGCTGTTTTTT.

The chain links TRBV24-1 to TRBJ2-1; D gene ambiguous. The CDR3 length is 15 residues. CDR1 is KGHDR, CDR2 SFDVKD, per germline. V lost 2 bases and J lost 2, with 9 bases in between. The CDR3 DNA is TGTGCCACCAGTGATTCCCGTGTTCCCTACAATGAGCAGTTCTTC. It translates to CATSDSRVPYNEQFF.

The chain uses TRBV19 and TRBJ2-3; D call uncertain. Deletions cut 5 bases from V and 5 bases from J, with 8 bases between. The germline V gene has CDR1 LNHDA and CDR2 SQIVND (reference sequence). This CDR3 comprises 12 residues. The CDR3 here is CASSPFGDTQYF. In DNA, the CDR3 is TGTGCCAGTAGTCCCTTTGGAGATACGCAGTATTTT.

This sequence joins TRBV27 and TRBJ2-1, with D possibly TRBD2 on 5 matching bases. Looked up from germline, CDR1 is MNHEY and CDR2 is SMNVEV (reference sequence). Trimming pared 4 bases from V and 3 bases from J, leaving 10 bases between. The CDR3 loop spans 14 amino acids. CDR3 protein: CASSSTGSYNEQFF. CDR3 nucleotides: TGTGCCAGCAGTTCCACTGGGAGCTACAATGAGCAGTTCTTC.

This clonotype showed up just once. V gene TRBV4-1 combines with J gene TRBJ2-7; unclear D gene. V was trimmed by 1 base and J by 2 bases, leaving 6 bases between them. The CDR3 sequence is 13 residues long. Germline CDR1 reads MGHRA; CDR2 reads YSYEKL. The CDR3 region has the DNA TGCGCCAGCAGCCAAGGACGGACCTACGAGCAGTACTTC. Its protein is CASSQGRTYEQYF.

The J gene is TRBJ2-1, the V gene TRBV11-2; 8 bases fit TRBD2. Germline CDR1 reads SGHAT; CDR2 reads FQNNGV. Trimming cost V 1 base and J 3 bases; bases outside gene matches: 5. This CDR3 has 16 amino acids. In DNA form, the CDR3 reads TGTGCCAGCAGCTTAGGCGCGGGAGGAATCTACAATGAGCAGTTCTTC. It translates to CASSLGAGGIYNEQFF.

The genes are TRBV5-1 and TRBJ1-1; D uncertain. The CDR3 spans 11 residues. In germline, CDR1 is SGHRS, CDR2 YFSETQ. V lost 5 bases and J 4 bases, leaving 6 bases between the germline ends. CDR3 DNA: TGCGCCAGCAGGAGCGGCACTGAAGCTTTCTTT. Protein sequence: CASRSGTEAFF. The variable domain in full, with the rest retrieved from reference TRBV5-1 and TRBJ1-1, is KAGVTQTPRYLIKTRGQQVTLSCSPISGHRSVSWYQQTPGQGLQFLFEYFSETQRNKGNFPGRFSGRQFSNSRSEMNVSTLELGDSALYLCASRSGTEAFFGQGTRLTVV.

J is TRBJ2-5 and V is TRBV9; tentative D call: TRBD2 (5 bases). Germline CDR1 SGDLS, CDR2 YYNGEE. The CDR3 covers 17 residues. V lost 4 bases to trimming and J lost 2 bases, with 21 bases between them. CDR3 residues: CASSSQDGEGFQETQYF. CDR3 sequence (DNA): TGTGCCAGCAGCTCTCAAGACGGGGAAGGTTTTCAAGAGACCCAGTACTTC.

The rearrangement uses TRBV6-5 and TRBJ2-5; the D gene is possibly TRBD2 (6 bases). This CDR3 is built from 13 residues. V was pared by 4 bases and J by 5 bases, with 11 bases between. The V gene's germline CDR1 is MNHEY and CDR2 SVGAGI. The CDR3 sequence is CASSSWGDETQYF. Here the CDR3 DNA reads TGTGCCAGCAGTTCCTGGGGGGACGAGACCCAGTACTTC.

CDR3 sequence: CASSPDEGRATYEQYF. CDR3 bases: TGTGCCAGCTCACCGGACGAAGGGAGGGCAACCTACGAGCAGTACTTC. The V and J genes are TRBV18 and TRBJ2-7; 7 bases match TRBD2. CDR1 is KGHSH and CDR2 is LQKENI in the germline V gene. This CDR3 contains 16 residues. Unmatched junction bases numbered 10, after V lost 3 bases and J lost 2 bases.

This sequence joins TRBV19 and TRBJ1-5, with D maybe TRBD1 (5 bases). The CDR3 spans 11 residues. Germline CDR1 reads LNHDA; CDR2 reads SQIVND (reference sequence). Trimming stripped 5 bases from V and 9 bases from J, with 8 bases between. The CDR3 loop is CASSGGSPQHF. CDR3 DNA sequence: TGTGCCAGTAGTGGGGGTTCGCCCCAGCATTTT.

The rearrangement joins TRBV28 to TRBJ2-7, with a tentative D call TRBD2 (5 bases). Germline V gene lookup returns CDR1 MDHEN and CDR2 SYDVKM. This CDR3 has 14 residues. Trimming took 4 bases from V and 2 from J, leaving 12 bases between them. The CDR3 DNA follows: TGTGCCAGCAGTTCGAGGGCCATACCCTACGAGCAGTACTTC. Protein sequence: CASSSRAIPYEQYF.

The chain employs TRBV4-1 and TRBJ2-1; D possibly corresponds to TRBD1 (5 bases). Looked up from germline, CDR1 is MGHRA and CDR2 is YSYEKL. Trimming cost V 2 bases and J 5 bases, with 7 bases left between them. The CDR3 is 13 amino acids. The CDR3, as DNA: TGCGCCAGCAGCCAACCAGGGAACAATGAGCAGTTCTTC. Residues: CASSQPGNNEQFF.

In this sample, this clonotype turned up a few times. The CDR3 spells CASGGPSSYNEQFF. In DNA form, the CDR3 reads TGTGCCAGTGGGGGCCCGAGCTCCTACAATGAGCAGTTCTTC. The genes are TRBV7-9 and TRBJ2-1, with D maybe TRBD1 (6 bases). With 9 bases removed from V and 0 bases from J, the gap between germline ends came to 12 bases. The CDR3 sequence is 14 residues long. The V gene's germline CDR1 is SEHNR and CDR2 FQNEAQ (reference sequence).

The genes are TRBV5-1 and TRBJ2-3; TRBD2 aligns across 13 bases. Looked up from germline, CDR1 is SGHRS and CDR2 is YFSETQ. The CDR3 is made up of 15 amino acids. Losses at the gene ends were 2 bases for V and 6 bases for J; bases not matched to a gene: 3. The CDR3 DNA is TGCGCCAGCAGCTTAGAACTAGCGGGAGGGGATACGCAGTATTTT. It yields the protein CASSLELAGGDTQYF. Looking up the rest from reference TRBV5-1 and TRBJ2-3 gives the full variable domain: KAGVTQTPRYLIKTRGQQVTLSCSPISGHRSVSWYQQTPGQGLQFLFEYFSETQRNKGNFPGRFSGRQFSNSRSEMNVSTLELGDSALYLCASSLELAGGDTQYFGPGTRLTVL.

V gene TRBV2 combines with J gene TRBJ1-2, with a tentative D call TRBD1 (5 bases). Germline CDR1 and CDR2: SNHLY and FYNNEI. The length of the CDR3 is 15 residues. V was cut by 4 bases and J by 6 bases, with 18 bases left in between. CDR3 protein: CASSGFREEGNGYTF. CDR3 sequence (DNA): TGTGCCAGCAGTGGCTTCAGGGAGGAGGGAAATGGCTACACCTTC. The whole variable domain, filled in from reference TRBV2 and TRBJ1-2, reads EPEVTQTPSHQVTQMGQEVILRCVPISNHLYFYWYRQILGQKVEFLVSFYNNEISEKSEIFDDQFSVERPDGSNFTLKIRSTKLEDSAMYFCASSGFREEGNGYTFGSGTRLTVV.

This rearrangement joins TRBV18 to TRBJ2-6, with unresolved D. This CDR3 is built from 18 residues. Trimming removed 3 bases from V and 2 bases from J, with 17 bases in between. Germline CDR1 reads KGHSH; CDR2 reads LQKENI. The CDR3 spells CASSPFGESATGANVLTF. CDR3 bases: TGTGCCAGCTCACCTTTCGGAGAATCGGCAACTGGGGCCAACGTCCTGACTTTC.

The gene calls are TRBV4-2 and TRBJ2-1; 8 positions agree with TRBD2. Trimming at V came to 0 bases and at J to 5 bases, leaving 12 bases not matched to a gene. Per germline, CDR1 LGHNA and CDR2 YNFKEQ. There are 18 residues in the CDR3. CDR3 protein: CASSQEVSGVTANNEQFF. The DNA for the CDR3 is TGTGCCAGCAGCCAAGAGGTTAGCGGGGTCACCGCGAACAATGAGCAGTTCTTC.